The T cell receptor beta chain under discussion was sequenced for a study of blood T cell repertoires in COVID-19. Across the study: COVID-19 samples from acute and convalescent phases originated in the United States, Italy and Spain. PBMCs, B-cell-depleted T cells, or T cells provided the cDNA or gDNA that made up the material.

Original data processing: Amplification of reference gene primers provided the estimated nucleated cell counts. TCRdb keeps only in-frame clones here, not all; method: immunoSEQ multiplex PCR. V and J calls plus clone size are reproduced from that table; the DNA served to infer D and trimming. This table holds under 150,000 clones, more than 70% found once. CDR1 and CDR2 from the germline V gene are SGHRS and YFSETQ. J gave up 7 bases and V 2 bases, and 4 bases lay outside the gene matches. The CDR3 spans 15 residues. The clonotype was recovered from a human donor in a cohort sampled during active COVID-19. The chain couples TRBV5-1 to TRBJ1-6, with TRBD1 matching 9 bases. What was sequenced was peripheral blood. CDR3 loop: CASSLPGQGNSPLHF. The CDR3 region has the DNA TGCGCCAGCAGCTTACCGGGACAGGGAAATTCACCCCTCCACTTT.